These T cell receptor beta chains were read from a single sample in a study of T cells after yellow fever vaccination. Each CDR3 protein gets one entry after TCRdb re-called the 5' RACE reads with MiXCR. The sample contains 250,000 to 400,000 distinct CDR3 sequences, about 4% of which appear only once. This material consisted of PBMCs, taken 5 days after the yellow fever booster vaccination. All receptors derive from a man between 18 and 35 years old who received the YFV17D yellow fever vaccine. Each CDR3 is given with its conserved first and last residue. Each record gives: J gene, V gene, D gene, clone size, CDR3 protein, CDR3 DNA. A D gene is named only where the DNA matches it firmly. The size entry is marked missing in some rows and otherwise reads once, few, many or a size class.

>TRBJ1-6|TRBV2|.|.
CASTLGEFYSPLHF
TGTGCCAGCACCTTAGGGGAGTTTTATTCACCCCTCCACTTT
>TRBJ1-5|TRBV6-5|.|few
CASSYHYSNQPQHF
TGTGCCAGCAGTTACCACTATAGCAATCAGCCCCAGCATTTT
>TRBJ2-2|TRBV7-2|.|few
CASRLLSGGAEELFF
TGTGCCAGCAGACTTCTTAGTGGGGGGGCCGAGGAGCTGTTTTTT
>TRBJ1-2|TRBV10-3|.|.
CAISESGSYMGSYGYTF
TGTGCCATCAGTGAGTCCGGTTCTTATATGGGGAGCTATGGCTACACCTTC
>TRBJ2-1|TRBV10-3|.|.
CAITSGGGPYNEQFF
TGTGCCATCACCTCTGGGGGGGGGCCTTACAATGAGCAGTTCTTC
>TRBJ1-4|TRBV4-1|TRBD1|many
CASSQGTGDEKLFF
TGCGCCAGCAGCCAGGGGACAGGGGATGAAAAACTGTTTTTT
>TRBJ2-6|TRBV27|TRBD1|.
CASSFGTVGANVLTF
TGTGCCAGCAGCTTTGGGACAGTTGGGGCCAACGTCCTGACTTTC
>TRBJ2-6|TRBV5-1|TRBD1|.
CASSLHRGPSGANVLTF
TGCGCCAGCAGCTTGCACAGGGGGCCCTCTGGGGCCAACGTCCTGACTTTC
>TRBJ2-7|TRBV7-2|TRBD1|few
CASSPRQGTVSYEQYF
TGTGCCAGCAGCCCGAGACAGGGGACGGTCAGTTACGAGCAGTACTTC
>TRBJ1-1|TRBV6-1|TRBD1|few
CASSERGQGNTEAFF
TGTGCCAGCAGTGAAAGGGGACAGGGAAACACTGAAGCTTTCTTT
>TRBJ1-1|TRBV29-1|.|few
CSVEVGREAFF
TGCAGCGTTGAGGTGGGCAGGGAAGCTTTCTTT
>TRBJ2-1|TRBV3-1|.|few
CASSHRQGYNEQFF
TGTGCCAGCAGCCATCGGCAGGGATACAATGAGCAGTTCTTC
>TRBJ2-7|TRBV5-1|.|.
CASRSDQTYEQYF
TGCGCCAGCAGGAGTGACCAGACCTACGAGCAGTACTTC